The next 9 T cell receptor beta chains were all read from a single sample in a study of CD8+ T cells in alopecia areata. It was cDNA, reverse transcribed from extracted RNA, that served as the sequencing template. The method was immunoSEQ multiplex PCR; TCRdb's version includes in-frame clones alone and lacks a portion of them. Counted here are 150,000 to 250,000 clones, roughly 64% occurring once; the ten biggest clones make up roughly 5%. Treatment here: oral pan-JAK inhibitor, 5-10 mg twice daily. Sequenced material: CD4+ T cells sorted from blood, taken at week 24, from a patient treated with tofacitinib. The receptor set was obtained from a human donor with alopecia areata.

This clone is a singleton in its sample. CDR3 region: CATSPALAGASDTQYF. The CDR3 DNA follows: TGTGCCACCAGCCCGGCTTTAGCGGGAGCTTCTGATACGCAGTATTTT. The chain joins TRBV15 to TRBJ2-3; TRBD2 matches at 9 bases. Germline CDR1 LNHNV, CDR2 YYDKDF (reference sequence). V was clipped by 5 bases and J by 6 bases; unmatched bases: 12. The CDR3 runs 16 residues.

The chain has TRBV27 and TRBJ2-2, with a weak D call TRBD2 (6 bases). Germline CDR1 and CDR2: MNHEY and SMNVEV (reference sequence). Trimming took off 5 bases at V and 6 bases at J, with 13 bases between the two ends. The length of the CDR3 is 14 residues. CDR3 DNA: TGTGCCAGCAGTCCCCCCGGGAGACCCGGGGAGCTGTTTTTT. It translates to CASSPPGRPGELFF.

The V call is TRBV29-1, the J call TRBJ1-4; D possibly corresponds to TRBD1 (6 bases). Trimming stripped 7 bases from V and 7 bases from J, with 16 bases between. CDR3 length: 13 residues. The germline V gene has CDR1 SQVTM and CDR2 ANQGSEA. The CDR3 here is CSGMGAIGEKLFF. CDR3 nucleotide sequence: TGCAGCGGAATGGGGGCAATCGGTGAAAAACTGTTTTTT.

The chain employs TRBV29-1 and TRBJ2-1; D is unresolved. Germline loops: CDR1 SQVTM, CDR2 ANQGSEA. The V end was cut by 2 bases, the J end by 0 bases, with 17 bases between. The CDR3 spans 17 residues. The CDR3 region is CSVEKLSRRLSYNEQFF. For the CDR3, the DNA is TGCAGCGTTGAAAAGTTGAGCCGGCGACTCTCCTACAATGAGCAGTTCTTC.

This sequence joins TRBV30 and TRBJ1-5; no definite D call. CDR1 is GTSNPN, CDR2 SVGIG, per germline (reference sequence). The CDR3 is made up of 11 amino acids. V was shortened by 0 bases and J by 9 bases, with 6 bases between the two germline ends. CDR3 residues: CAWSVSGPQHF. CDR3 coding DNA: TGTGCCTGGAGTGTATCGGGGCCCCAGCATTTT.

The chain carries TRBV6-6 and TRBJ1-1; 11 bases are shared with TRBD1. The V gene end was trimmed by 6 bases and the J gene end by 5 bases; junction bases not matched to a gene: 5. The CDR3 sequence is 14 residues long. Germline lookup yields CDR1 MNHNY and CDR2 SVGAGI (reference sequence). The CDR3 bases are TGTGCCAGCAGAACGGGGACAGGGGGGACTGAAGCTTTCTTT. Amino acid sequence: CASRTGTGGTEAFF.

This chain joins TRBV7-2 and TRBJ1-5, with TRBD1 identical over 10 bases. The CDR3 has 14 amino acids. The V gene end was trimmed by 6 bases and the J gene end by 1 base; junction bases not matched to a gene: 0. Germline values: CDR1 SGHTA, CDR2 FQGNSA. The CDR3 DNA reads TGTGCCAGCAGGGGACAGGGGAGCAATCAGCCCCAGCATTTT. This gives the protein CASRGQGSNQPQHF. Full variable domain (outside the CDR3, taken from reference TRBV7-2 and TRBJ1-5): GAGVSQSPSNKVTEKGKDVELRCDPISGHTALYWYRQSLGQGLEFLIYFQGNSAPDKSGLPSDRFSAERTGGSVSTLTIQRTQQEDSAVYLCASRGQGSNQPQHFGDGTRLSIL.

J is TRBJ1-1 and V is TRBV10-3, with unresolved D. Germline V lookup: CDR1 ENHRY, CDR2 SYGVKD. CDR3 length: 11 residues. V dropped 10 bases and J dropped 3 bases, with 9 bases sitting between them. This CDR3 is CASATYTEAFF. The CDR3 DNA is TGTGCCAGCGCGACGTACACTGAAGCTTTCTTT.

Here the CDR3 reads CASSQGMGTDTQYF. The CDR3 bases are TGTGCCAGCAGTCAGGGTATGGGCACAGATACGCAGTATTTT. The V and J genes are TRBV2 and TRBJ2-3, with TRBD1 as a possible D gene (5 bases). Germline V gene data show CDR1 as SNHLY and CDR2 as FYNNEI. V was trimmed by 5 bases and J by 1 base, leaving 10 bases between them. The CDR3 has 14 residues.